The rows below give T cell receptor beta chains drawn from one sample of a study of shared clonotypes between healthy human individuals. Repertoires were generated with immunoSEQ multiplex PCR, while TCRdb's copy carries only in-frame clones and drops some. The table shows around 2.1 million clones, with 85% to 95% occurring only once. The sequenced material came from naive CD8+ T cells from PBMCs. The receptors stem from a man aged 18 to 35 in good health. Some clones in this sample may be carry-over from other donors' samples. Both conserved end residues are part of each CDR3. D genes are given only for firm matches. A clone size is listed for some rows: how often the clone was seen (once, few, many), or a class if it is expanded.

clone_size j_call v_call d_call cdr3_aa cdr3_nt
- TRBJ2-1 TRBV19 - CASSQYRGDNEQFF TGTGCCAGTAGCCAGTATAGGGGGGACAATGAGCAGTTCTTC
- TRBJ2-7 TRBV27 TRBD1 CASSLGDTGEVPYEQYF TGTGCCAGCAGTCTCGGTGACACAGGGGAAGTCCCCTACGAGCAGTACTTC
- TRBJ2-7 TRBV7-8 TRBD2 CASSSPLGGEKWEQYF TGTGCCAGCAGCTCCCCCCTGGGGGGGGAGAAGTGGGAGCAGTACTTC
- TRBJ2-2 TRBV28 - CASSFLWTPRDGTGELFF TGTGCCAGCAGTTTCTTATGGACGCCCAGGGATGGCACCGGGGAGCTGTTTTTT
once TRBJ1-2 TRBV28 - CASSSLLQASF TGTGCCAGCAGCAGCCTGTTACAGGCCTCCTTC
few TRBJ2-1 TRBV7-9 TRBD2 CASSLTSRLSEQFF TGTGCCAGCAGCTTGACTAGCCGCTTAAGTGAGCAGTTCTTC
- TRBJ2-7 TRBV14 - CASSLWGISPYEQYF TGTGCCAGCAGCCTCTGGGGGATTTCCCCCTACGAGCAGTACTTC
- TRBJ1-1 TRBV6-5 TRBD1 CASQGPEAFF TGTGCCTCACAGGGGCCGGAAGCTTTCTTT
once TRBJ2-1 TRBV4-3 - CASSHSRSASYNEQFF TGCGCCAGCAGCCATTCGCGGAGCGCCTCCTACAATGAGCAGTTCTTC
- TRBJ2-1 TRBV7-6 TRBD2 CASSPWTSGENEQFF TGTGCCAGCAGCCCCTGGACTAGCGGGGAAAATGAGCAGTTCTTC
once TRBJ2-3 TRBV7-9 TRBD2 CASSLALAGVADTQYF TGTGCCAGCAGCTTAGCGCTAGCGGGAGTCGCAGATACGCAGTATTTT
once TRBJ1-2 TRBV5-4 - CASSLGQVYGYTF TGTGCCAGCAGCTTGGGACAGGTTTATGGCTACACCTTC
- TRBJ2-7 TRBV9 TRBD2 CASSPGLAAYEQYF TGTGCCAGCAGTCCAGGACTAGCGGCCTACGAGCAGTACTTC
- TRBJ2-2 TRBV7-8 TRBD2 CASSPLTSGMAGELFF TGTGCCAGCAGCCCTTTGACTAGCGGGATGGCCGGGGAGCTGTTTTTT
- TRBJ2-2 TRBV9 TRBD2 CASSGPSGHTGELFF TGTGCCAGCAGCGGACCTAGCGGGCACACCGGGGAGCTGTTTTTT
- TRBJ2-7 TRBV7-3 TRBD2 CASSPSRDSGNYEQYF TGTGCCAGCAGCCCCTCCCGGGATAGCGGGAACTACGAGCAGTACTTC
- TRBJ2-7 TRBV27 - CASRITGLTYEQYF TGTGCCAGCAGAATTACCGGCCTCACCTACGAGCAGTACTTC
- TRBJ1-1 TRBV29-1 - CSVKSRGNEAFF TGCAGCGTTAAGTCGAGGGGCAATGAAGCTTTCTTT
- TRBJ2-7 TRBV18 TRBD2 CASSPLIGRYTNEQYF TGTGCCAGCTCACCGCTTATCGGGAGGTATACCAACGAGCAGTACTTC
- TRBJ2-7 TRBV11-1 - CASRKLSAYEQYF TGTGCCAGCAGGAAACTCTCCGCCTACGAGCAGTACTTC
- TRBJ2-7 TRBV6-5 - CASSYSISGEESEQYF TGTGCCAGCAGTTACTCAATTAGTGGAGAGGAATCCGAGCAGTACTTC
once TRBJ1-5 TRBV27 - CASSVKYSNQPQHF TGTGCCAGCAGTGTTAAGTATAGCAATCAGCCCCAGCATTTT
few TRBJ1-2 TRBV5-6 - CASSWYQPNYGYTF TGTGCCAGCAGCTGGTATCAGCCCAACTATGGCTACACCTTC
- TRBJ2-7 TRBV7-6 - CASSLNGGLNEQYF TGTGCCAGCAGCTTAAACGGGGGGCTCAACGAGCAGTACTTC
- TRBJ2-7 TRBV7-8 TRBD1 CASSKDRAKEQYF TGTGCCAGCAGCAAGGACAGGGCGAAGGAGCAGTACTTC
- TRBJ2-3 TRBV5-1 - CASSLWVRDTQYF TGCGCCAGCAGCTTGTGGGTGAGAGATACGCAGTATTTT
- TRBJ2-4 TRBV23-1 - CAKLRRLAKNIQYF TGCGCCAAACTAAGACGGCTAGCCAAAAACATTCAGTACTTC
- TRBJ2-1 TRBV5-6 - CASSFYSASEQFF TGTGCCAGCAGCTTTTACTCGGCCAGTGAGCAGTTCTTC
- TRBJ2-7 TRBV29-1 - CSAQPRGAYEQYF TGCAGCGCCCAACCGCGCGGGGCTTACGAGCAGTACTTC
few TRBJ2-1 TRBV2 TRBD1 CASPGQGASNEQFF TGTGCCAGTCCGGGACAGGGGGCATCGAATGAGCAGTTCTTC
- TRBJ2-7 TRBV7-9 - CASSPIQRGSHEQYF TGTGCCAGCAGCCCAATACAAAGGGGGTCTCACGAGCAGTACTTC